The clone carrying this T cell receptor beta chain was recorded many times. Its antigen is not known. The germline V gene encodes CDR1 SGDLS and CDR2 YYNGEE. The J segment lost 5 bases and the V segment lost 3 bases, leaving 13 bases of the junction unmatched. This CDR3 comprises 17 residues. Study-wide findings and caveats: Tumor Tregs overlapped most with tumor, then blood, naive CD4+ cells. Tumor memory CD4+ T cell TCR gene usage clustered with blood and lymph node memory CD4+ cells and lymph node naive CD4+ cells.

Semi-nested PCR with Nested Universal Primer A followed constant-region reverse priming of full-length variable regions. Each CDR3 protein is one row after TCRdb ran MiXCR on the 5' RACE reads. The sample includes about 32,000 distinct CDR3 sequences, approximately 24% of them seen just once. The sequenced material came from memory CD4+ T cells sorted from blood. Documented subset: memory CD4+ T cells, CD4+CD45RO+CD25-. This chain connects TRBV9 to TRBJ2-2; TRBD2 matches at 7 bases. This TCR was recovered from a female donor with breast cancer. The CDR3 DNA sequence: TGTGCCAGCAGCGGGGGAGGGAGCGGCCCAAGGACCGGGGAGCTGTTTTTT. Translation: CASSGGGSGPRTGELFF. The variable domain in full, with the rest retrieved from reference TRBV9 and TRBJ2-2, is DSGVTQTPKHLITATGQRVTLRCSPRSGDLSVYWYQQSLDQGLQFLIQYYNGEERAKGNILERFSAQQFPDLHSELNLSSLELGDSALYFCASSGGGSGPRTGELFFGEGSRLTVL.